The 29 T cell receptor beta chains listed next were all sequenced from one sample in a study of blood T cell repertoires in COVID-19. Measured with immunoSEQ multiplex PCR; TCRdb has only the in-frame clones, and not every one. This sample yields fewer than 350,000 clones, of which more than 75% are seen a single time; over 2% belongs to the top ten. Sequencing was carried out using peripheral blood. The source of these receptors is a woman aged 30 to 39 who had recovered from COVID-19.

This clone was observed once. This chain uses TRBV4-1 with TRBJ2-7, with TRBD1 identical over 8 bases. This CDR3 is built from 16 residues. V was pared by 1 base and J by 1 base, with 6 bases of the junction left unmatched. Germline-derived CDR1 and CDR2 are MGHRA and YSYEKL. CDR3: CASSQAMQGASYEQYF. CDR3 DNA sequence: TGCGCCAGCAGCCAAGCGATGCAGGGGGCTTCCTACGAGCAGTACTTC.

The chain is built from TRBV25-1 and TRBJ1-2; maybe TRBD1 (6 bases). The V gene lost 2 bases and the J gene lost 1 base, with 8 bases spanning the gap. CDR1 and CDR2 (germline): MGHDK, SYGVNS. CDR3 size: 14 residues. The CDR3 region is CASSERDNNYGYTF. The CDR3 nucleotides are TGTGCCAGCAGTGAAAGGGACAATAACTATGGCTACACCTTC.

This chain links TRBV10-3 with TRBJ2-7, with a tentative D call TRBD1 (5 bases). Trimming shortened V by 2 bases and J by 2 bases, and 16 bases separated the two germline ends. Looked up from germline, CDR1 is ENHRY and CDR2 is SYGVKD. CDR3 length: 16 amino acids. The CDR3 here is CAISEAQGRGTYEQYF. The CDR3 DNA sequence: TGTGCCATCAGTGAGGCGCAGGGAAGGGGCACCTACGAGCAGTACTTC.

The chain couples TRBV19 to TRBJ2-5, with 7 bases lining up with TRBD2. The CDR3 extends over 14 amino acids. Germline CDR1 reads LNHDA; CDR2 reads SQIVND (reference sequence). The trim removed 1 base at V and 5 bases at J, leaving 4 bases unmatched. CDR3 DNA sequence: TGTGCCAGTAGTATAGTCTCGCGGGGGGAGACCCAGTACTTC. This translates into CASSIVSRGETQYF.

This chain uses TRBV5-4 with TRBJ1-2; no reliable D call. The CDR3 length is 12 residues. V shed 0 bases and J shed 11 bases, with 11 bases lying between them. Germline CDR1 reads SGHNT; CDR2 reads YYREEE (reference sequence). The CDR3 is CASSLDATRYTF. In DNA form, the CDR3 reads TGTGCCAGCAGCTTGGATGCAACTAGGTACACCTTC.

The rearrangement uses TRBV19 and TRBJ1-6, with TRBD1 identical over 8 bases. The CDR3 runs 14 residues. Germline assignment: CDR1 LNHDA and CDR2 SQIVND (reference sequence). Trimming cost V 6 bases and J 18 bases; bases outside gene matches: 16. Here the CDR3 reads CASRTSDRDPPAHF. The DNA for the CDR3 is TGTGCCAGTAGGACTTCGGACAGGGACCCGCCCGCCCACTTT.

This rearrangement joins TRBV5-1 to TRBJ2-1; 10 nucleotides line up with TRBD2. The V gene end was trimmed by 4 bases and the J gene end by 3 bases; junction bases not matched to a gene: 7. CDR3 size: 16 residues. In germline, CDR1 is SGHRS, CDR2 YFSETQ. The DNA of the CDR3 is TGCGCCAGCAGCCTACTGAGCGGGGGGGGCTACAATGAGCAGTTCTTC. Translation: CASSLLSGGGYNEQFF.

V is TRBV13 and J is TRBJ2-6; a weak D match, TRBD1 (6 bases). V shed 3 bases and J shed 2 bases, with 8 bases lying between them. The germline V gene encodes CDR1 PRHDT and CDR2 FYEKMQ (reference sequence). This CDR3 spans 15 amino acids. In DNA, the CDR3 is TGTGCCAGCAGCTTCGCAGGGGCTGGGGCCAACGTCCTGACTTTC. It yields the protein CASSFAGAGANVLTF. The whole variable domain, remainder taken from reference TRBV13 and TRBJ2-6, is AAGVIQSPRHLIKEKRETATLKCYPIPRHDTVYWYQQGPGQDPQFLISFYEKMQSDKGSIPDRFSAQQFSDYHSELNMSSLELGDSALYFCASSFAGAGANVLTFGAGSRLTVL.

The CDR3 loop is CASSLARRWQHYVGELFF. The CDR3 DNA sequence: TGTGCCAGCAGTTTGGCCCGTCGGTGGCAGCACTACGTAGGGGAGCTGTTTTTT. The chain combines TRBV28 with TRBJ2-2, with D unclear. This CDR3 has 18 amino acids. Germline-derived CDR1 and CDR2 are MDHEN and SYDVKM. With 3 bases removed from V and 8 bases from J, the gap between germline ends came to 25 bases.

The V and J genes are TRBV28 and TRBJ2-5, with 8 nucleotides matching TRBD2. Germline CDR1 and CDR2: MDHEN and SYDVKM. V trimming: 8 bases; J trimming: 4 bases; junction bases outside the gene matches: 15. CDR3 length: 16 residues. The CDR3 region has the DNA TGTGCCAGCTGCAAATCCGGGCGGGAGGCGGCAGAGACCCAGTACTTC. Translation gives CASCKSGREAAETQYF.

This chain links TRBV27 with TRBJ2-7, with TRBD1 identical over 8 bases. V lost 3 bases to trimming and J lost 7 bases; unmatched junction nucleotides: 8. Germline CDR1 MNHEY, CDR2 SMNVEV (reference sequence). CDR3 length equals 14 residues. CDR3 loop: CASSFTQGASEQYF. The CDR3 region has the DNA TGTGCCAGCAGTTTTACCCAGGGGGCGTCGGAGCAGTACTTC.

The CDR3 bases are TGTGCCAGCAGCTTAGTTGCCGGGGGGCGAGATGAAAAACTGTTTTTT. Protein: CASSLVAGGRDEKLFF. This chain connects TRBV7-8 to TRBJ1-4, with a tentative D call TRBD1 (6 bases). The length of the CDR3 is 16 residues. Between the trimmed V and J ends, which lost 1 base and 6 bases, there was a span of 15 bases. From germline, CDR1 is SGHVS and CDR2 FQNEAQ.

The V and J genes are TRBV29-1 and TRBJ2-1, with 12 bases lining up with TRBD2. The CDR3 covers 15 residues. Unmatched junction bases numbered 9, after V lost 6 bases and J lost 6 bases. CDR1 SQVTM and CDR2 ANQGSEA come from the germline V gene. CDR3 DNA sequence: TGCAGCGTCGTTACCTCTAGCGGGAGGGCCAATGAGCAGTTCTTC. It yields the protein CSVVTSSGRANEQFF.

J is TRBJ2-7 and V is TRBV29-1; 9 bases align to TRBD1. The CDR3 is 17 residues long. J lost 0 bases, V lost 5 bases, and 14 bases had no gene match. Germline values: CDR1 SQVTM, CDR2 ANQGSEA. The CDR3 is CSVFTGGSPSGSYEQYF. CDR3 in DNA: TGCAGCGTTTTTACAGGGGGCTCTCCGTCTGGCTCCTACGAGCAGTACTTC.

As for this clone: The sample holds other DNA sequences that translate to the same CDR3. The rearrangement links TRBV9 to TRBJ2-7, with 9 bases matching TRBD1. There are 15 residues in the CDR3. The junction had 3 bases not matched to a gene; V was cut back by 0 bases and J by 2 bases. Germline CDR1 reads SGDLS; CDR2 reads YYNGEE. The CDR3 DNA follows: TGTGCCAGCAGCGTAGGAGGGACAGGGACCTACGAGCAGTACTTC. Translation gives CASSVGGTGTYEQYF.

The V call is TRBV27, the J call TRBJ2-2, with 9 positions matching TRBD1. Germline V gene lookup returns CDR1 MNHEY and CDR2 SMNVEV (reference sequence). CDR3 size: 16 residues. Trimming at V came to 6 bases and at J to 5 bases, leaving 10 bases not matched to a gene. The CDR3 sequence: CASRLLGQGGTGELFF. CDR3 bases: TGTGCCAGCAGACTCCTGGGACAGGGTGGGACCGGGGAGCTGTTTTTT.

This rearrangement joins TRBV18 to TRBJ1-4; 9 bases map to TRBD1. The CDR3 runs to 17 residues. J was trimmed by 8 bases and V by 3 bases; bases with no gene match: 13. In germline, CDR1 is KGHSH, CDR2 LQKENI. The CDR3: CASSPGRRAQGAEKLFF. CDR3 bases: TGTGCCAGCTCACCGGGGCGCCGTGCACAGGGGGCCGAAAAACTGTTTTTT.

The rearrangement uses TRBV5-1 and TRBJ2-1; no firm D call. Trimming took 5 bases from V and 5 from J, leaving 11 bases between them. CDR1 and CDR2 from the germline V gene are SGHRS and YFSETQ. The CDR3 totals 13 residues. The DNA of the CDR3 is TGCGCCAGCAGGCCAAGCCCCAACAATGAGCAGTTCTTC. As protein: CASRPSPNNEQFF.

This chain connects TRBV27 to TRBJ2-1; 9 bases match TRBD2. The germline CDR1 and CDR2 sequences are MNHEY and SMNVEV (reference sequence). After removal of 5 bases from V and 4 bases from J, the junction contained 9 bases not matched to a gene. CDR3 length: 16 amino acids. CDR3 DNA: TGTGCCAGCAGTCCCTTAACTAGCGGGCGTTACAATGAGCAGTTCTTC. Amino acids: CASSPLTSGRYNEQFF.

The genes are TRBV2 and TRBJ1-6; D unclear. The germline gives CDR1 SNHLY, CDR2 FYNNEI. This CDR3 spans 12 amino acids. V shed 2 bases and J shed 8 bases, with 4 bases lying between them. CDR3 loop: CASSETDSPLHF. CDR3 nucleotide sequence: TGTGCCAGCAGTGAAACGGATTCACCCCTCCACTTT.

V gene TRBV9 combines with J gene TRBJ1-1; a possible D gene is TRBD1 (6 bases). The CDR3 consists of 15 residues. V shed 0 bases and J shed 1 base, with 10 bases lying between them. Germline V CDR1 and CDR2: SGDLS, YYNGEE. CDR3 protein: CASSVGGTTNTEAFF. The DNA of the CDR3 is TGTGCCAGCAGCGTAGGGGGGACAACGAACACTGAAGCTTTCTTT.

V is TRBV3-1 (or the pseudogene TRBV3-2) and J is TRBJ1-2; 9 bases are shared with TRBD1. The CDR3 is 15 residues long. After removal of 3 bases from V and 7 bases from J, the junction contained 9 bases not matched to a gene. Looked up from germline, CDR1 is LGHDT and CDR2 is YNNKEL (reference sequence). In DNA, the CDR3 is TGTGCCAGCAGCCATCTTTCGGACAGGGGAGGTGGCTACACCTTC. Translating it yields CASSHLSDRGGGYTF.

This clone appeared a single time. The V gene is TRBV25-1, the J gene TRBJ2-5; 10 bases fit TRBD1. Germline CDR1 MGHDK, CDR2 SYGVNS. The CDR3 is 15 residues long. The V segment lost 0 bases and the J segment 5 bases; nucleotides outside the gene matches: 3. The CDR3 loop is CASSEYETGGETQYF. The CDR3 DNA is TGTGCCAGCAGTGAATATGAGACAGGGGGCGAGACCCAGTACTTC.

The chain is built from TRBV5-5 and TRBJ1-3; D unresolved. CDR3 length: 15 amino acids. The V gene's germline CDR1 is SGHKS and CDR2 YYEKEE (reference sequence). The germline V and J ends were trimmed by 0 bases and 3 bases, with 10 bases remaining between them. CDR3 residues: CASSLAPSFGNTIYF. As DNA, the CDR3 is TGTGCCAGCAGCTTGGCCCCCAGTTTTGGAAACACCATATATTTT.

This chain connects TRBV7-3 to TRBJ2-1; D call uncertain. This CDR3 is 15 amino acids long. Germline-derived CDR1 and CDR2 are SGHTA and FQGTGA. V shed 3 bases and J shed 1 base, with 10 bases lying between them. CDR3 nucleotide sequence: TGTGCCAGCAGCTTTGGAGCGAGTTCCTACAATGAGCAGTTCTTC. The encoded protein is CASSFGASSYNEQFF.

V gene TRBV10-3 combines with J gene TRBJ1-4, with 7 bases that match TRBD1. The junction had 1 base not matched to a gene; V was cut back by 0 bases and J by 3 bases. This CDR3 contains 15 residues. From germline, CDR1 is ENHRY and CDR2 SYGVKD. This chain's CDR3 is CAISESQGANEKLFF. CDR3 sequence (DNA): TGTGCCATCAGTGAGTCCCAGGGGGCTAATGAAAAACTGTTTTTT.

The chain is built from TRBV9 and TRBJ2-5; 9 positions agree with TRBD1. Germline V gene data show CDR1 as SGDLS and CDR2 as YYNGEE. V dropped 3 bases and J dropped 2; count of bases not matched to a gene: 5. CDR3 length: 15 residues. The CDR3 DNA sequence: TGTGCCAGCAGCGCGGACAGGGGCGTTCAAGAGACCCAGTACTTC. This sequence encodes CASSADRGVQETQYF.

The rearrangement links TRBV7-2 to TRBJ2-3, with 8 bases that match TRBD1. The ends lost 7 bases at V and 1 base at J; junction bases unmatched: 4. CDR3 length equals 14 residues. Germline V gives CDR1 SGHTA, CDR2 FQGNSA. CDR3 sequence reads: CASKPGQGTDTQYF. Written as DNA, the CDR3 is TGTGCCAGCAAACCGGGACAGGGCACAGATACGCAGTATTTT.

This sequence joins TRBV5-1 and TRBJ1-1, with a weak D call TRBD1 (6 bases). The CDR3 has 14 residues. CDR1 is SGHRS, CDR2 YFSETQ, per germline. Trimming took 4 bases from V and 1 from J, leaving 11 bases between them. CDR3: CASSLWTENTEAFF. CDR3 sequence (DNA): TGCGCCAGCAGCCTATGGACAGAGAACACTGAAGCTTTCTTT.